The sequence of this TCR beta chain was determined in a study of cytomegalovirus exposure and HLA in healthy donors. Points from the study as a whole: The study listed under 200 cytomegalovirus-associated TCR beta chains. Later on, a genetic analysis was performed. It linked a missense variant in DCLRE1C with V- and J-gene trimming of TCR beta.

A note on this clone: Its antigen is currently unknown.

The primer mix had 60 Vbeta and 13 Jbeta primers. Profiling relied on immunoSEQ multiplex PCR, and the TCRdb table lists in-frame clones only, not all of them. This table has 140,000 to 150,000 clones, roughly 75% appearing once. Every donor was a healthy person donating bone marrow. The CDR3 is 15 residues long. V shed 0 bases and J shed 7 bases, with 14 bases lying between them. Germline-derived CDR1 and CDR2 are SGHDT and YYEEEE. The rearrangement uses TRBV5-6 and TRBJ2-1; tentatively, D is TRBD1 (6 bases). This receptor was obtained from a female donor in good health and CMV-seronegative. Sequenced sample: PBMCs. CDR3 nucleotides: TGTGCCAGCAGCTTGGTTACATACAGGGTGAATGAGCAGTTCTTC. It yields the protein CASSLVTYRVNEQFF. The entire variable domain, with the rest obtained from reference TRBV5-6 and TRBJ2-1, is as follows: DAGVTQSPTHLIKTRGQQVTLRCSPKSGHDTVSWYQQALGQGPQFIFQYYEEEERQRGNFPDRFSGHQFPNYSSELNVNALLLGDSALYLCASSLVTYRVNEQFFGPGTRLTVL.